Below, 9 T cell receptor beta chains from the same sample are listed, as sequenced in a study of T-cell memory formation after mild COVID-19. TCRdb re-derived calls from the 5' RACE reads in MiXCR, one entry per CDR3 protein. In the table there are about 430,000 distinct CDR3 sequences, more than 20% of which are singletons. The source material was PBMCs or a T cell subset sorted from them (not recorded which). Every receptor here comes from an adult woman who had mild COVID-19 (a few samples of this study predate the infection). Cell type and time point are not known.

The chain is built from TRBV4-1 and TRBJ2-2; 7 bases agree with TRBD2. Germline CDR1 MGHRA, CDR2 YSYEKL. Losses at the gene ends were 1 base for V and 5 bases for J; bases not matched to a gene: 10. The CDR3 length is 17 residues. CDR3: CASSQAGGRRVTGELFF. The CDR3 bases are TGCGCCAGCAGCCAAGCCGGGGGGAGGAGGGTGACCGGGGAGCTGTTTTTT.

At least ten counts were recorded for this clonotype. CDR3 loop: CSASPRRSGRNEQFF. The CDR3 nucleotides are TGCAGTGCTAGCCCTAGGCGGAGCGGGAGAAATGAGCAGTTCTTC. V and J are TRBV20-1 and TRBJ2-1; 8 bases line up with TRBD2. The V gene's germline CDR1 is DFQATT and CDR2 SNEGSKA (reference sequence). This CDR3 contains 15 residues. The V and J ends lost 3 bases and 7 bases, in that order; junction bases with no gene match: 11.

V usage is TRBV5-1 and J usage is TRBJ1-2, with 9 bases lining up with TRBD1. V trimming: 3 bases; J trimming: 5 bases; junction bases outside the gene matches: 8. This CDR3 has 15 amino acids. Germline loops: CDR1 SGHRS, CDR2 YFSETQ. The CDR3 reads CASSSGSTGGYGYTF. CDR3 sequence (DNA): TGCGCCAGCAGCTCCGGTTCGACAGGGGGATATGGCTACACCTTC.

The CDR3 loop is CASSLDGGPYNEQFF. The DNA of the CDR3 is TGTGCCAGCAGCTTGGACGGGGGGCCCTACAATGAGCAGTTCTTC. The V and J genes are TRBV5-4 and TRBJ2-1; D possibly corresponds to TRBD2 (7 bases). The CDR3 length is 15 residues. V shed 0 bases and J shed 2 bases, with 9 bases lying between them. Germline CDR1 and CDR2: SGHNT and YYREEE (reference sequence). Complete variable domain (other parts from reference TRBV5-4 and TRBJ2-1): ETGVTQSPTHLIKTRGQQVTLRCSSQSGHNTVSWYQQALGQGPQFIFQYYREEENGRGNFPPRFSGLQFPNYSSELNVNALELDDSALYLCASSLDGGPYNEQFFGPGTRLTVL.

This clonotype was observed a handful of times. This chain uses TRBV29-1 with TRBJ2-3; 11 nucleotides match TRBD2. The CDR3 totals 18 residues. J gave up 1 base and V 6 bases, and 15 bases lay outside the gene matches. CDR1 and CDR2 from the germline V gene are SQVTM and ANQGSEA. The CDR3 bases are TGCAGCGTCAAGGGACTAGCGGATAATCAATACCGCACAGATACGCAGTATTTT. Encoded protein: CSVKGLADNQYRTDTQYF.

The V and J genes are TRBV28 and TRBJ2-1; tentatively, D is TRBD1 or TRBD2 (5 bases each). CDR3 length: 13 amino acids. Germline V gene sequence: CDR1 MDHEN, CDR2 SYDVKM. Trimming cost V 6 bases and J 5 bases, with 11 bases left between them. CDR3 DNA sequence: TGTGCCAGCAGGACTGGGGGACACAATGAGCAGTTCTTC. Protein product: CASRTGGHNEQFF.

This clonotype was seen a handful of times. This rearrangement joins TRBV3-1 to TRBJ1-1; D is uncertain. Germline CDR1 LGHDT, CDR2 YNNKEL (reference sequence). Trimming pared 0 bases from V and 10 bases from J, leaving 15 bases between. This CDR3 spans 14 amino acids. The CDR3 DNA sequence: TGTGCCAGCAGCCAAGAGGGATCAATGAGTCGAGCTTTCTTT. It codes for CASSQEGSMSRAFF.

This clonotype was counted many times. The chain links TRBV4-3 to TRBJ2-4, with D hard to call. The CDR3 loop spans 16 amino acids. V lost 0 bases and J lost 0, with 9 bases in between. Per germline, CDR1 LGHNA and CDR2 YSLEER. CDR3 DNA: TGCGCCAGCAGCCAAGAACGGGTACTAGCCAAAAACATTCAGTACTTC. It yields the protein CASSQERVLAKNIQYF.

The chain joins TRBV6-4 to TRBJ1-2, with TRBD1 matching over 7 bases. The V gene's germline CDR1 is MRHNA and CDR2 SNTAGT. The length of the CDR3 is 14 residues. The J segment lost 7 bases and the V segment lost 3 bases, leaving 8 bases of the junction unmatched. In DNA, the CDR3 is TGTGCCAGCAGTGAACAGTCCGGGACAGTTGGCTACACCTTC. Translation gives CASSEQSGTVGYTF.